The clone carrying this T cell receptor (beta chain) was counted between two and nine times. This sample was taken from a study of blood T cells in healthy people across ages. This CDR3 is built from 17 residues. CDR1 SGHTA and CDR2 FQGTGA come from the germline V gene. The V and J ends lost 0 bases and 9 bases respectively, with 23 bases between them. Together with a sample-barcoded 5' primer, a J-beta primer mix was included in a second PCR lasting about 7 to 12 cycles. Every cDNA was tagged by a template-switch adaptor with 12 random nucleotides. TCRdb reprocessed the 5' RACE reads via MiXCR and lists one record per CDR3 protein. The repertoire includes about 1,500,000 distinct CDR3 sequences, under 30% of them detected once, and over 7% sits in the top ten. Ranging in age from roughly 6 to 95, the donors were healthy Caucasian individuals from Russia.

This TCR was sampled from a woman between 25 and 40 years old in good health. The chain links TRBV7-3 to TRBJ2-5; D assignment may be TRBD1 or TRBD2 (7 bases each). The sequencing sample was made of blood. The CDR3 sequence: CASSLTGGAGGGGPQYF. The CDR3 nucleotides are TGTGCCAGCAGCTTAACAGGGGGCGCAGGAGGGGGAGGGCCCCAGTACTTC.